These T cell receptor beta chains were read from a single sample in a study of cytomegalovirus exposure and HLA in healthy donors. Repertoires were generated with immunoSEQ multiplex PCR, while TCRdb's copy carries only in-frame clones and drops some. The repertoire has roughly 100,000 clones, 78% of them found once; the top ten carry roughly 1.2%. The sample taken for sequencing was PBMCs. The source of these receptors is a man aged 25 to 45 in good health and CMV-seronegative. Each CDR3 is given with its conserved first and last residue.

j_gene,v_gene,len,CDR3aa
TRBJ2-7,TRBV18,15,CASSPREGPPNEQYF
TRBJ1-6,TRBV28,14,CASRGSSYNSPLHF
TRBJ2-2,TRBV29-1,14,CSAVDRGNTGELFF
TRBJ1-5,TRBV5-1,15,CASSLGGTSNQPQHF
TRBJ1-1,TRBV19,13,CASSIGQNTEAFF
TRBJ1-2,TRBV12-5,14,CASAQSGTGGGYTF
TRBJ2-3,TRBV6-4,13,CASSVQPRDTQYF
TRBJ1-1,TRBV27,14,CASSFDSSNTEAFF
TRBJ2-5,TRBV9,15,CASSVAPTAQETQYF
TRBJ2-3,TRBV9,15,CASSVGQGITDTQYF
TRBJ2-3,TRBV10-3,16,CAISDSSHEQPDTQYF
TRBJ2-7,TRBV14,16,CASSQETDRGHYEQYF
TRBJ2-7,TRBV6-6,16,CASSPPLAGGAKEQYF
TRBJ1-1,TRBV5-1,14,CASSANRGQSEAFF
TRBJ2-3,TRBV7-2,15,CASSLKGGGTDTQYF
TRBJ1-6,TRBV6-1,13,CASSESINSPLHF
TRBJ2-5,TRBV7-6,14,CASSNSGSGETQYF
TRBJ1-2,TRBV4-1,15,CASSRVQGSDYGYTF
TRBJ2-1,TRBV9,14,CASSVGTLPNEQFF
TRBJ1-2,TRBV5-1,16,CASSRGQGNFNYGYTF
TRBJ2-7,TRBV29-1,13,CSVVSSGSYEQYF
TRBJ2-4,TRBV19,15,CASSIAGVAKNIQYF
TRBJ2-7,TRBV6-5,13,CASRGQGNYEQYF
TRBJ1-3,TRBV28,13,CASSPGSGNTIYF
TRBJ2-3,TRBV11-3,15,CASSSGTGGLNTQYF
TRBJ2-1,TRBV15,15,CATSKGTSGVGEQFF
TRBJ1-5,TRBV7-6,15,CASSSAEGSNQPQHF
TRBJ2-6,TRBV9,18,CASSVGGQRRSGANVLTF
TRBJ2-7,TRBV5-4,16,CASSLGLAGDPNEQYF
TRBJ2-7,TRBV9,15,CASSVGGGRGHEQYF
TRBJ2-1,TRBV2,14,CASSPIASGGGQFF
TRBJ1-1,TRBV9,13,CASSEAPGGEAFF
TRBJ1-2,TRBV6-5,12,CASSGTNYGYTF
TRBJ2-7,TRBV27,13,CASSRTSAYEQYF
TRBJ2-3,TRBV27,16,CASSLPSLGSTDTQYF
TRBJ2-5,TRBV5-4,14,CASSLAVSQETQYF
TRBJ2-5,TRBV4-3,13,CASSQTGRETQYF
TRBJ1-4,TRBV7-7,15,CASSLGPGPNEKLFF
NA,TRBV4-1,14,CASSQTQTVNEQYF
TRBJ2-1,TRBV5-4,15,CASSLGTGGDNEQFF